The present T cell receptor (beta chain) was sequenced within a study of monozygotic twins with inflammatory bowel disease. The study's findings and limits: Patients got different immunosuppressive treatments, which may have made their repertoires more variable.

Staff drew a roughly 2.5 ml blood sample from each donor. TCRdb re-analyzed the 5' RACE reads; it lists each CDR3 protein once, without DNA. This sample's clone table lists 140,000 to 150,000 distinct CDR3 sequences. The CDR3 is 15 residues long. Note on this clonotype: Antigen specificity is unknown.

The chain couples TRBV21-1 to TRBJ2-7; as DNA is missing, the TRBD1 call by TCRdb cannot be tested. TRBV21-1 is shown as a pseudogene. The source of this sequence is a human donor with ulcerative colitis or Crohn's disease, or a healthy co-twin of an affected twin (not recorded which). The sequencing input was blood. CDR3 sequence: CASSKDAGIHYEQYF.